This TCR beta chain was recorded in a study of OX40 agonist ivuxolimab in advanced cancers. Libraries were prepared by immunoSEQ multiplex PCR; TCRdb keeps only in-frame clonotypes and omits some of them. The table includes more than 70,000 clones, 81% detected once. V shed 1 base, J shed 3 bases, and the junction held 4 bases outside the gene matches. CDR3 length: 15 residues. CDR1 SEHNR and CDR2 FQNEAQ come from the germline V gene (reference sequence). This receptor was obtained from an adult with an advanced solid tumor such as melanoma, head and neck, liver or kidney cancer. The sample here was CD4+ or CD8+ T cells sorted from blood, taken in a trial of the OX40 agonist ivuxolimab. The chain carries TRBV7-9 and TRBJ2-5; 8 nucleotides match TRBD2. CDR3: CASSLERGREETQYF. The DNA of the CDR3 is TGTGCCAGCAGCTTAGAGCGGGGGAGAGAAGAGACCCAGTACTTC.